A single sample is the source of the 14 T cell receptor beta chains below, sequenced in a study of PD-L1 blockade in urothelial cancer. The time point here: peripheral blood 6 weeks after treatment start. Assay used: immunoSEQ multiplex PCR; TCRdb lists only in-frame clones, some missing. The sample records 48,000 or so clones, about 90% being singletons. Here the sequenced sample was PBMCs, taken around atezolizumab (anti-PD-L1) treatment. Receptors originate from a man in his sixties with urothelial cancer.

This clone has only one observation. V is TRBV19 and J is TRBJ1-5; 7 bases match TRBD1. This CDR3 spans 17 amino acids. Per the germline V gene, CDR1 is LNHDA and CDR2 is SQIVND (reference sequence). V shed 10 bases and J 0 bases; nucleotides not matched to a gene: 15. The DNA for the CDR3 is TGTGCCACTACGACAGGGTCCTATGTATATAGCAATCAGCCCCAGCATTTT. Its protein product is CATTTGSYVYSNQPQHF.

The sample holds one count of this clone. V usage is TRBV18 and J usage is TRBJ2-5; D is unresolved. From germline, CDR1 is KGHSH and CDR2 LQKENI. The CDR3 contains 13 residues. V was cut by 3 bases and J by 1 base, with 6 bases left in between. DNA of the CDR3: TGTGCCAGCTCACCTGCGCTCCAAGAGACCCAGTACTTC. Its protein product is CASSPALQETQYF.

This sequence joins TRBV7-3 and TRBJ2-3; TRBD2 matches 9 bases. The CDR3 runs 15 residues. The germline gives CDR1 SGHTA, CDR2 FQGTGA. V dropped 0 bases and J dropped 5; count of bases not matched to a gene: 3. The CDR3 sequence: CASSLTLAGIDTQYF. The CDR3 nucleotides are TGTGCCAGCAGCTTAACTCTAGCGGGGATAGATACGCAGTATTTT.

This sequence joins TRBV10-3 and TRBJ2-1; 8 bases match TRBD2. V gave up 4 bases and J gave up 6 bases; unmatched junction bases: 5. The CDR3 is 14 residues long. Germline V gives CDR1 ENHRY, CDR2 SYGVKD. The CDR3 nucleotides read TGTGCCATCAGTGTCACGGGGGGGCCCAATGAGCAGTTCTTC. It is translated as CAISVTGGPNEQFF.

There are a few counts of this clone. The chain uses TRBV11-3 and TRBJ1-2; maybe TRBD1 (5 bases). The germline V and J ends were trimmed by 1 base and 2 bases, with 14 bases remaining between them. The CDR3 is made up of 16 amino acids. In germline, CDR1 is SGHNT, CDR2 YENEEA. The CDR3 DNA reads as TGTGCCAGCAGCTTAGGAGGTCGGCAGGGCAACTATGGCTACACCTTC. Its protein product is CASSLGGRQGNYGYTF.

The CDR3 DNA is TGTGCCAGCAGTGCAAGGGGCCCGAGCAATCAGCCCCAGCATTTT. Translation: CASSARGPSNQPQHF. The chain has TRBV6-1 and TRBJ1-5; TRBD1 is a possible D gene (5 bases). The CDR3 extends over 15 amino acids. In germline, CDR1 is MNHNS, CDR2 SASEGT. V was shortened by 4 bases and J by 1 base, with 11 bases between the two germline ends.

V usage is TRBV6-1 and J usage is TRBJ2-2, with 9 bases identical to TRBD1. Looked up from germline, CDR1 is MNHNS and CDR2 is SASEGT. This CDR3 comprises 14 residues. V gave up 7 bases and J gave up 3 bases; unmatched junction bases: 3. The CDR3 sequence: CASIRTGDTGELFF. CDR3 nucleotides: TGTGCCAGCATCAGGACAGGGGACACCGGGGAGCTGTTTTTT.

A single count supports this clone. V is TRBV21-1 and J is TRBJ2-7; TRBD1, the table's D call, was not compared with the DNA. TRBV21-1 is an annotated pseudogene. The CDR3 is 15 residues long. This CDR3 reads CASSFLPGQKYEQYF. CDR3 in DNA: TGTGCCAGCAGCTTTCTGCCGGGACAGAAATACGAGCAGTACTTC.

The genes are TRBV2 and TRBJ1-1, with D perhaps matching TRBD1 (6 bases). Germline CDR1 SNHLY, CDR2 FYNNEI. The V end was cut by 6 bases, the J end by 0 bases, with 14 bases between. The CDR3 length is 15 residues. This CDR3 reads CASRISGTLNTEAFF. DNA for the CDR3: TGTGCCAGCAGGATTTCCGGGACACTGAACACTGAAGCTTTCTTT.

The chain joins TRBV7-9 to TRBJ1-2; the D is unclear. Germline CDR1 is SEHNR and CDR2 is FQNEAQ (reference sequence). This CDR3 has 14 amino acids. Trimming pared 1 base from V and 1 base from J, leaving 7 bases between. The CDR3 nucleotides are TGTGCCAGCAGCTTAGTCCAGAATAACTATGGCTACACCTTC. Encoded protein: CASSLVQNNYGYTF.

This chain joins TRBV7-3 and TRBJ2-1, with 8 bases aligning to TRBD2. J gave up 4 bases and V 0 bases, and 2 bases lay outside the gene matches. Germline values: CDR1 SGHTA, CDR2 FQGTGA. The CDR3 covers 15 residues. Here the CDR3 DNA reads TGTGCCAGCAGCTTAACCGGGGGGGGATACAATGAGCAGTTCTTC. Translated, it gives CASSLTGGGYNEQFF.

The V gene is TRBV19, the J gene TRBJ2-3; D gene unclear. The germline gives CDR1 LNHDA, CDR2 SQIVND (reference sequence). V gave up 0 bases and J gave up 2 bases, with 6 bases separating them. The length of the CDR3 is 14 residues. The CDR3 reads CASSIDPSTDTQYF. In DNA form, the CDR3 reads TGTGCCAGTAGTATAGACCCTTCCACAGATACGCAGTATTTT.

This chain links TRBV5-1 with TRBJ2-1; D possibly corresponds to TRBD1 (6 bases). Germline V lookup: CDR1 SGHRS, CDR2 YFSETQ. V lost 1 base to trimming and J lost 8 bases, with 13 bases between them. The CDR3 covers 14 residues. As DNA, the CDR3 is TGCGCCAGCAGCTTGAGCCAGGGGAGTGATGAGCAGTTCTTC. Residues: CASSLSQGSDEQFF.

This rearrangement joins TRBV10-1 to TRBJ2-7; 8 bases are shared with TRBD1. Trimming cost V 4 bases and J 0 bases; bases outside gene matches: 5. CDR3 length: 15 residues. Germline lookup yields CDR1 WNHNN and CDR2 SYGVQD (reference sequence). CDR3 DNA sequence: TGCGCCAGCAGTGCAGGGGGCTCAAGCTCCTACGAGCAGTACTTC. Its translation is CASSAGGSSSYEQYF.